One sample yielded the 6 T cell receptor beta chains listed below, sequenced in a study of tissue T cells after allogeneic stem cell transplantation. Generated by immunoSEQ multiplex PCR, the TCRdb table keeps only in-frame clones and is missing some. The sample shows around 1,800 clones, more than 50% of them seen only once. Time point specified: mouse harvest day 7 after allogeneic transplant. Mouse grafts combined 10^7 T-cell-depleted bone marrow cells with 10^6 splenic CD5+ T cells. Sample: liver tissue. The receptors were sampled from a female BALB/c mouse given C57BL/6 T cells with graft-versus-host disease after an allogeneic hematopoietic cell transplant.

The sample holds a few counts of this clone. Genes here carry mouse names. The read ends 1 residue before the CDR3 terminus; that terminus is restored from the germline J gene. The chain recombines TRBV3 with TRBJ1-4; possible D gene TRBD1, 6 bases. Germline V gene data show CDR1 as SNHLY and CDR2 as FYNGKV (reference sequence). The length of the CDR3 is 13 residues. V gave up 4 bases and J gave up 3 bases, with 6 bases separating them. CDR3 DNA, as far as it was read: TGTGCCAGCAGCTGGGACACCAACGAAAGATTATTT. This encodes CASSWDTNERLF. The full-length CDR3 reads as CASSWDTNERLFF.

Concerning this clone: Mouse names are used for the genes. The CDR3 extends 1 residue past the end of the read, so its final part is completed from the germline J gene. The chain is built from TRBV26 and TRBJ2-7; 7 bases fit TRBD1. V trimming: 6 bases; J trimming: 4 bases; junction bases outside the gene matches: 3. The length of the CDR3 is 12 residues. Germline V gene sequence: CDR1 KGHPV, CDR2 FQNQEV (reference sequence). CDR3 amino acids: CASSQGQYEQYF. The covered CDR3 bases are TGTGCCAGCAGCCAGGGACAGTATGAACAGTAC.

There are a few counts of this clone. Gene names are mouse gene names. The CDR3 is CTCGRGSYEQYF. CDR3 DNA (partial): TGCACCTGCGGCAGGGGGTCCTATGAACAGTAC. The V call is TRBV1, the J call TRBJ2-7, with 7 bases aligning to TRBD1. Read coverage stops 1 residue before the CDR3 terminus; the germline J gene supplies the remainder. CDR1 and CDR2 (germline): NSQYPW, LRSPGD (reference sequence). The CDR3 sequence is 12 residues long. After removal of 8 bases from V and 1 base from J, the junction contained 2 bases not matched to a gene. The full variable domain, completed using reference TRBV1 and TRBJ2-7, is VTLLEQNPRWRLVPRGQAVNLRCILKNSQYPWMSWYQQDLQKQLQWLFTLRSPGDKEVKSLPGADYLATRVTDTELRLQVANMSQGRTLYCTCGRGSYEQYFGPGTRLTVL.

This clone was observed a few times. Genes and germline come from the mouse. The read finishes 1 residue shy of the CDR3 end, and the germline J gene is used to complete it. The V gene is TRBV3, the J gene TRBJ2-7; 9 positions agree with TRBD2. This CDR3 is 14 amino acids long. Germline trimming cut 2 bases from V and 3 bases from J; bases unmatched to any gene: 2. CDR1 SNHLY and CDR2 FYNGKV come from the germline V gene (reference sequence). The DNA read from the CDR3 is TGTGCCAGCAGCTTAAACTGGGGGGTCTATGAACAGTAC. Its protein is CASSLNWGVYEQY. The full CDR3 protein reads CASSLNWGVYEQYF.

This clone was detected once. Genes and germline are mouse. The CDR3 end is not reached by the read, which stops 1 residue before it; the germline J gene fills it in. The chain employs TRBV5 and TRBJ1-6; maybe TRBD1 (6 bases). TRBJ1-6 is labeled an ORF, and its function is uncertain. CDR1 LGHNA and CDR2 YNLKQL come from the germline V gene (reference sequence). The CDR3 spans 14 residues. Trimming left V 4 bases short and J 4 bases short, with 8 bases between. CDR3 protein: CASSRGTYNSPLYF. Partial CDR3 DNA: TGTGCCAGCAGCCGCGGGACATATAATTCGCCCCTCTAC.

Notes on this clone: Mouse gene names and germline throughout. The read falls 1 residue short of the CDR3 end, and the missing part is taken from the germline J gene. The J gene is TRBJ2-1, the V gene TRBV12-1, with no clear D. The CDR3 has 13 amino acids. Germline V gene sequence: CDR1 SGHSN, CDR2 HYEKVE. The V end lost 1 base, the J end lost 3 bases, and 6 bases lay between the germline ends. The covered CDR3 bases are TGTGCCAGCTCTCTAGCCATCTATGCTGAGCAGTTC. Its translation: CASSLAIYAEQF. From start to end, the CDR3 is CASSLAIYAEQFF.